The clone carrying this T cell receptor (beta chain) was counted at least ten times. What it binds is not known. This record belongs to a study of post-analysis software for immune sequencing data. Study summary: Disease trajectories encompassed relapsing-remitting, secondary progressive and progressive-relapsing multiple sclerosis. Study-level findings and limits: In patients, TRBV5-6, TRBV5-1 and TRBV20-1 belonged to five or six TRBV segments found more frequently than in controls. Clustering by F measure revealed strong co-clustering among samples prepared together in one batch. Normalized Chao1 diversity was significantly lower in multiple sclerosis patients than in controls.

The authors incorporated unique molecular identifiers into the TCR beta cDNA libraries. T cells numbering roughly 1 to 10 million yielded roughly 500,000 cDNA molecules. TCRdb used MiXCR to reprocess the PCR reads, holding one entry per CDR3 protein. The table includes about 540,000 distinct CDR3 sequences, roughly 34% detected once. Per the germline V gene, CDR1 is SQVTM and CDR2 is ANQGSEA. Deletions cut 4 bases from V and 1 base from J, with 6 bases between. CDR3 size: 12 residues. The source is a girl between 2 and 17 years old with multiple sclerosis. The sequenced sample consisted of blood. The chain joins TRBV29-1 to TRBJ2-3, with no clear D. CDR3 nucleotides: TGCAGCGTTGTCGGCGGCACAGATACGCAGTATTTT. Protein: CSVVGGTDTQYF.